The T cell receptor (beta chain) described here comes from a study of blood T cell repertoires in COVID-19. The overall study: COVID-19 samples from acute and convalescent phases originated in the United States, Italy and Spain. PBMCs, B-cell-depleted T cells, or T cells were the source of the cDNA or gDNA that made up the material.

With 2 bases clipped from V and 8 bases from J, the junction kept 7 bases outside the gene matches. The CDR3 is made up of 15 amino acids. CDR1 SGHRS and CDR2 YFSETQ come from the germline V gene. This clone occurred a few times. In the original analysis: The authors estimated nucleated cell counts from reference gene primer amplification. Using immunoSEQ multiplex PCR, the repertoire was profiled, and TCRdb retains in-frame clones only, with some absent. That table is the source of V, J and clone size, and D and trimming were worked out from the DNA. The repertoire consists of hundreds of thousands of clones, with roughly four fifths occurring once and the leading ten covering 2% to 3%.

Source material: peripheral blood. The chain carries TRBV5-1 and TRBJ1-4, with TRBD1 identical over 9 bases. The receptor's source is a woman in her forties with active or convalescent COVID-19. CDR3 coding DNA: TGCGCCAGCAGCTTCACAGGGGGCGCCGGCGAAAAACTGTTTTTT. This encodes CASSFTGGAGEKLFF. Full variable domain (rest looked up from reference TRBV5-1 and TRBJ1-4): KAGVTQTPRYLIKTRGQQVTLSCSPISGHRSVSWYQQTPGQGLQFLFEYFSETQRNKGNFPGRFSGRQFSNSRSEMNVSTLELGDSALYLCASSFTGGAGEKLFFGSGTQLSVL.